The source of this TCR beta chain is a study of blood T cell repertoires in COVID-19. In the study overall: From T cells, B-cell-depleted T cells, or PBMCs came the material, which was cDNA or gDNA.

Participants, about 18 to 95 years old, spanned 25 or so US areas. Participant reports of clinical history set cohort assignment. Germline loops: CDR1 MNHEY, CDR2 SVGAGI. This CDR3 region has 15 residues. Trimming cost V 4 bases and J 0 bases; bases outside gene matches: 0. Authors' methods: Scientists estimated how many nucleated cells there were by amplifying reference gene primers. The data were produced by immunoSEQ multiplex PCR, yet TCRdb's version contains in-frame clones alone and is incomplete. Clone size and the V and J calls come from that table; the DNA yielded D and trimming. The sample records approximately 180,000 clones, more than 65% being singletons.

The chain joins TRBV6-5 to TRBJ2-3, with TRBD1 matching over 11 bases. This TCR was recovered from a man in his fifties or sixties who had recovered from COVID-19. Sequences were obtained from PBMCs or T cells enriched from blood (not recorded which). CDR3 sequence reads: CASSWTGGSTDTQYF. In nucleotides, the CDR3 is TGTGCCAGCAGTTGGACAGGGGGCAGCACAGATACGCAGTATTTT.